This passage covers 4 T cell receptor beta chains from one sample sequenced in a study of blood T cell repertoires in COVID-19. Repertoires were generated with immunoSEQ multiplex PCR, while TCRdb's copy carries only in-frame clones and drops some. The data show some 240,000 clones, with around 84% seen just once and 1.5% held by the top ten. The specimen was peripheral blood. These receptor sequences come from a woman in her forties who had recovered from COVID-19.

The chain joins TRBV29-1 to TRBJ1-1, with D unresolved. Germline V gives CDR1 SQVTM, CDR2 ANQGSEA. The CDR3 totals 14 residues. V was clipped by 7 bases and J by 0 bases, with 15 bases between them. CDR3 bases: TGCAGCGCTGAGCCCTCAACTGTGAACACTGAAGCTTTCTTT. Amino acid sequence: CSAEPSTVNTEAFF.

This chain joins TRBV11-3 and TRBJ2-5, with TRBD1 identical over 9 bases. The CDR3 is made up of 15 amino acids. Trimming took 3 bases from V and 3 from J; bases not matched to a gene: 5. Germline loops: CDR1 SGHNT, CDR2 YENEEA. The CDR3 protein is CASSFLWDREETQYF. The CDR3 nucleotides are TGTGCCAGCAGCTTTCTATGGGACAGGGAAGAGACCCAGTACTTC.

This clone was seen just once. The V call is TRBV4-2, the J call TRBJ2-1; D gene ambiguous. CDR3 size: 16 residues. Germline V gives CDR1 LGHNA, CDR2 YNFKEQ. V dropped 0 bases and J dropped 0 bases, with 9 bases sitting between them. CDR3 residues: CASSQEWLSSYNEQFF. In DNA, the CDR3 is TGTGCCAGCAGCCAAGAATGGTTGAGCTCCTACAATGAGCAGTTCTTC.

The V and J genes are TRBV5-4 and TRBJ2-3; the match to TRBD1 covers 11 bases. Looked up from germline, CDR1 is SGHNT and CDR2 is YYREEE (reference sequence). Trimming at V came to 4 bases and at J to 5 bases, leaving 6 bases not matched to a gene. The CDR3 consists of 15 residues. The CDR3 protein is CASSMDRGQVDTQYF. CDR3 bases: TGTGCCAGCAGCATGGACAGGGGGCAGGTAGATACGCAGTATTTT. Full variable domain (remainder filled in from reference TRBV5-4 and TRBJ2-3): ETGVTQSPTHLIKTRGQQVTLRCSSQSGHNTVSWYQQALGQGPQFIFQYYREEENGRGNFPPRFSGLQFPNYSSELNVNALELDDSALYLCASSMDRGQVDTQYFGPGTRLTVL.